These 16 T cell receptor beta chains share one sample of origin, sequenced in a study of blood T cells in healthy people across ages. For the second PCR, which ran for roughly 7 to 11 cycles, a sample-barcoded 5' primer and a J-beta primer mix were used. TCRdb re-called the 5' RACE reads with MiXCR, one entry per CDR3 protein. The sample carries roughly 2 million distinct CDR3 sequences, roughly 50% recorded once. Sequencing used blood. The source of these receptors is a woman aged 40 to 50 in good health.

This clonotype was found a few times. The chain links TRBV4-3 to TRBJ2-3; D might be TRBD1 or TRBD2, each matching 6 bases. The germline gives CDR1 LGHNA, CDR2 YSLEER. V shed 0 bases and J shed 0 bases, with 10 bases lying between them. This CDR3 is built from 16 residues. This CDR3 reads CASSQERGDSTDTQYF. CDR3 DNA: TGCGCCAGCAGCCAAGAGAGGGGGGATAGCACAGATACGCAGTATTTT.

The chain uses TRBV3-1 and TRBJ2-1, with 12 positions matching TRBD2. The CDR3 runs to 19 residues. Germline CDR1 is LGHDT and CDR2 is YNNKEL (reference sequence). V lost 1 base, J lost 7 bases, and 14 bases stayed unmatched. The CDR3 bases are TGTGCCAGCAGCCAAGGGGCTAGCGGGGGGGCCGTTGGAAGGAATGAGCAGTTCTTC. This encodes CASSQGASGGAVGRNEQFF.

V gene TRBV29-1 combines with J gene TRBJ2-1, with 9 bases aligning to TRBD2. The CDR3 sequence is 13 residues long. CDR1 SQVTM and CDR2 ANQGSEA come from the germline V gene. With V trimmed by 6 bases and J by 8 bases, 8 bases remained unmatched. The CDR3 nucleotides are TGCAGCGTCCCGGGACTAGCTTCCCATGAGCAGTTCTTC. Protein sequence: CSVPGLASHEQFF.

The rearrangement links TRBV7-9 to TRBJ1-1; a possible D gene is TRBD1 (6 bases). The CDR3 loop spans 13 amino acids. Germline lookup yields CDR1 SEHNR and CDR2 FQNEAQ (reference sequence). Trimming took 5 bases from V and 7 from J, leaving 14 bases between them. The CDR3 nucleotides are TGTGCCAGCAGCCTGAAAATACAGGGTGAAGCTTTCTTT. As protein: CASSLKIQGEAFF. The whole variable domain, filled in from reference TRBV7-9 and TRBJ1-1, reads DTGVSQNPRHKITKRGQNVTFRCDPISEHNRLYWYRQTLGQGPEFLTYFQNEAQLEKSRLLSDRFSAERPKGSFSTLEIQRTEQGDSAMYLCASSLKIQGEAFFGQGTRLTVV.

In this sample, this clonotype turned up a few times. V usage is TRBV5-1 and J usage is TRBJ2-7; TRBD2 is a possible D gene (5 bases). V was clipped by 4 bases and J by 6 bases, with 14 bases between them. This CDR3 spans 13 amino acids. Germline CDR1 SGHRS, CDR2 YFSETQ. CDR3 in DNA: TGCGCCAGCAGCCCGGACGGGGTGGGCGAGCAGTACTTC. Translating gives CASSPDGVGEQYF.

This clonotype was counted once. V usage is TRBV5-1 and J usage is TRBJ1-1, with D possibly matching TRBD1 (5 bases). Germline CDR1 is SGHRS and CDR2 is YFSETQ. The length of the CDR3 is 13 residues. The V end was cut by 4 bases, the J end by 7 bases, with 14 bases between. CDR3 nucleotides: TGCGCCAGCAGCCACGGGGACGCCGATGAAGCTTTCTTT. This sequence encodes CASSHGDADEAFF.

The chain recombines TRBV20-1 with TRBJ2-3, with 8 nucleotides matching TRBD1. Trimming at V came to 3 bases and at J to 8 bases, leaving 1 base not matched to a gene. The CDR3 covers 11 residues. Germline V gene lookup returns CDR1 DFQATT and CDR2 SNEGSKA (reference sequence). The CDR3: CSARTGVTQYF. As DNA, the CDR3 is TGCAGTGCTAGGACAGGGGTTACGCAGTATTTT.

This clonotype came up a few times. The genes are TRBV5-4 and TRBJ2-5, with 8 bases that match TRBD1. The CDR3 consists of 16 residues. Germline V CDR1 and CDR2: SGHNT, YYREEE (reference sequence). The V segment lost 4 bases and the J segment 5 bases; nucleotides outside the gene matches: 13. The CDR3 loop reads CASSPSSARGRETQYF. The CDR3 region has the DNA TGTGCCAGCAGCCCGTCGAGTGCCAGGGGGCGCGAGACCCAGTACTTC.

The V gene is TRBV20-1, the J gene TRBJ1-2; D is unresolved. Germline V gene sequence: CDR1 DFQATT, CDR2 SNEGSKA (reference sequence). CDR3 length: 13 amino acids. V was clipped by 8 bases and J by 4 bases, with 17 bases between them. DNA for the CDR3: TGCAGTACCTACGACGGCAGCGGCTATGGCTACACCTTC. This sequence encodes CSTYDGSGYGYTF.

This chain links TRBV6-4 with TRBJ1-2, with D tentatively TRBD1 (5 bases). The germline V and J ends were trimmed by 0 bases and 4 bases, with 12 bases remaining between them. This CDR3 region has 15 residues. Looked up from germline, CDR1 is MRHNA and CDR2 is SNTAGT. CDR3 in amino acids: CASSDSSAGIYGYTF. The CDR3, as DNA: TGTGCCAGCAGTGACTCTAGCGCAGGGATCTATGGCTACACCTTC.

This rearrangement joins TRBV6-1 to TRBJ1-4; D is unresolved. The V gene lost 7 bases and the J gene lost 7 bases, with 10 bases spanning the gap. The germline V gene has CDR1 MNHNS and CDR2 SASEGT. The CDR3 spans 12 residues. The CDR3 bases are TGTGCCAGCACCCTGGCCGGTGAAAAACTGTTTTTT. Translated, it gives CASTLAGEKLFF.

This CDR3 is CASSLDRTNTDTQYF. CDR3 DNA sequence: TGTGCCAGTAGTTTGGACAGGACCAACACAGATACGCAGTATTTT. The rearrangement joins TRBV19 to TRBJ2-3; TRBD1 matches at 7 bases. Losses at the gene ends were 5 bases for V and 2 bases for J; bases not matched to a gene: 7. Per the germline V gene, CDR1 is LNHDA and CDR2 is SQIVND (reference sequence). This CDR3 is 15 amino acids long.

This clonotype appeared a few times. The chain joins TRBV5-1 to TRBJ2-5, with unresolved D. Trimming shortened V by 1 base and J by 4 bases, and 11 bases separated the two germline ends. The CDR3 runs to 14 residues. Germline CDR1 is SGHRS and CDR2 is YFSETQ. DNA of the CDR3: TGCGCCAGCAGCTTGATGGATGATAGAGAGACCCAGTACTTC. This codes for CASSLMDDRETQYF.

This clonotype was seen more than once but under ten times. Here the CDR3 reads CASNWGAGNQPQHF. As DNA, the CDR3 is TGTGCCAGCAACTGGGGGGCCGGCAATCAGCCCCAGCATTTT. The chain has TRBV28 and TRBJ1-5, with a possible D match to TRBD1 (6 bases). The V end was cut by 7 bases, the J end by 2 bases, with 12 bases between. Germline V gene sequence: CDR1 MDHEN, CDR2 SYDVKM. This CDR3 is built from 14 residues. The full variable domain, with the rest looked up from reference TRBV28 and TRBJ1-5, is DVKVTQSSRYLVKRTGEKVFLECVQDMDHENMFWYRQDPGLGLRLIYFSYDVKMKEKGDIPEGYSVSREKKERFSLILESASTNQTSMYLCASNWGAGNQPQHFGDGTRLSIL.

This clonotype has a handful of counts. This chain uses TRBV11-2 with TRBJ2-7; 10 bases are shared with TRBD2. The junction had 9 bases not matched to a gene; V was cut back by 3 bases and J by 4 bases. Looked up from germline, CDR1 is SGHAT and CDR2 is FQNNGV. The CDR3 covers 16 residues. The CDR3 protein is CASSFTAGGPSYEQYF. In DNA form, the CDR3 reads TGTGCCAGCAGCTTTACAGCGGGGGGGCCTTCTTACGAGCAGTACTTC. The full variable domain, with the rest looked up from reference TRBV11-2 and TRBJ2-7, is EAGVAQSPRYKIIEKRQSVAFWCNPISGHATLYWYQQILGQGPKLLIQFQNNGVVDDSQLPKDRFSAERLKGVDSTLKIQPAKLEDSAVYLCASSFTAGGPSYEQYFGPGTRLTVT.

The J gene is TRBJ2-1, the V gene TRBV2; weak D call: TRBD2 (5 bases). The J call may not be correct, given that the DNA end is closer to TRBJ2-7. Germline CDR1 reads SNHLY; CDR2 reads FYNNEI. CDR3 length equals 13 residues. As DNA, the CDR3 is TGTGCCAGCAGTGCTAGCTCCTACAATGAGCAGTACTTC. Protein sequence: CASSASSYNEQYF.